This is a list of T cell receptor beta chains from one sample in a study of shared clonotypes between healthy human individuals. The data were produced by immunoSEQ multiplex PCR, yet TCRdb's version contains in-frame clones alone and is incomplete. The sample contains 1.4 million or so clones, approximately 98.5% of which appear only once. Sequencing was done on a sample of naive CD4+ T cells sorted from blood. These receptors were collected from a man aged 25-45 years in good health. Both conserved end residues are part of each CDR3. Each record gives: D gene, CDR3 length, J gene, V gene, CDR3 protein. A D gene is named only where the DNA matches it firmly.

>-|15|TRBJ1-2|TRBV10-1
CASSESQRRDYGYTF
>TRBD1|15|TRBJ1-5|TRBV7-2
CASSRDRGSNQPQHF
>TRBD2|15|TRBJ2-5|TRBV7-9
CASSLLLAEQETQYF
>TRBD2|18|TRBJ2-2|TRBV7-9
CASSLRTSGRAGTGELFF
>-|18|TRBJ2-7|TRBV28
CASRQGGLTGTRDYEQYF
>-|13|TRBJ1-5|TRBV25-1
CASSRDSNQPQHF
>-|13|TRBJ2-7|TRBV6-5
CASRRTDLYEQYF
>TRBD1|14|TRBJ2-1|TRBV5-4
CASSPLGQGNEQFF
>-|15|TRBJ2-7|TRBV18
CASSPPNRESYEQYF
>-|13|TRBJ2-5|TRBV29-1
CSVIGGRGETQYF
>-|13|TRBJ2-2|TRBV6-5
CASSHRGTGELFF
>-|15|TRBJ2-7|TRBV28
CASSHPPDSPYEQYF
>-|16|TRBJ1-2|TRBV5-4
CASSLAGVSRDYGYTF
>-|13|TRBJ2-2|TRBV2
CASNPDKGGELFF
>-|16|TRBJ2-2|TRBV15
CATSRDLGQITGELFF
>TRBD1|19|TRBJ2-1|TRBV28
CASSFPRYNRQGSYNEQFF
>TRBD2|19|TRBJ2-2|TRBV7-2
CASSLGIPGLGANTGELFF
>-|15|TRBJ2-4|TRBV5-5
CASSSTGSAKNIQYF
>TRBD2|18|TRBJ2-3|TRBV18
CASSPFPAGGTSTDTQYF
>-|15|TRBJ1-1|TRBV5-1
CASSPSPQGNTEAFF
>-|13|TRBJ2-5|TRBV10-3
CAISESRQETQYF
>-|13|TRBJ2-7|TRBV29-1
CSVAGTVTYEQYF